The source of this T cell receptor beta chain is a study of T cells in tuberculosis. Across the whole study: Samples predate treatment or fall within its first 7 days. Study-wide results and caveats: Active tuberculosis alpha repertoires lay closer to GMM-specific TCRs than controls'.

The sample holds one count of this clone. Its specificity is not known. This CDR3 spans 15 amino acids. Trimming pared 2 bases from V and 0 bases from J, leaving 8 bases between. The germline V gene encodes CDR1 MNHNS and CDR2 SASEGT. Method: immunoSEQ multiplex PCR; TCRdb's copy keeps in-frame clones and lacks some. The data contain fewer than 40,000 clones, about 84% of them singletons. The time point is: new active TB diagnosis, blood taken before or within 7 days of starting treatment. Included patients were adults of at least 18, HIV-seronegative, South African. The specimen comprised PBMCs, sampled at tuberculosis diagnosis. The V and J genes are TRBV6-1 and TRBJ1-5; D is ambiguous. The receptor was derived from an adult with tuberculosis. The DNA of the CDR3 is TGTGCCAGCAGTGAACACGGGAATAGCAATCAGCCCCAGCATTTT. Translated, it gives CASSEHGNSNQPQHF.